This TCR beta chain was profiled in a study of blood T cells in healthy people across ages. Study results and caveats: With age, beta diversity per million T cells declined roughly linearly, significantly by about 40. The unknown donor CMV status may have confounded expanded clonotype changes. The percentage of naive T cells correlated strongly with TCR beta diversity.

Germline values: CDR1 PRHDT, CDR2 FYEKMQ (reference sequence). The CDR3 is 14 amino acids. Unmatched junction bases numbered 7, after V lost 6 bases and J lost 5 bases. A second PCR, run for roughly 6 to 11 cycles, used a sample-barcoded 5' primer plus a J-beta primer mix. Researchers report that each sample yielded at least 2.5 million CDR3-containing paired-end reads. TCRdb used MiXCR to reprocess the 5' RACE reads, holding one entry per CDR3 protein. The sample lists around 750,000 distinct CDR3 sequences; less than 70% were seen once. In the case of this clonotype: The antigen is not known.

This TCR came from a man older than 75 in good health. The chain recombines TRBV13 with TRBJ2-1, with 7 bases identical to TRBD2. Sequenced material: blood. The CDR3 region has the DNA TGTGCCAGCAGATCGGGGCTAGCGGACAATGAGCAGTTCTTC. Its protein is CASRSGLADNEQFF.